This record covers a single T cell receptor beta chain. This record belongs to a study of blood T cell repertoires in COVID-19. Turning to the study itself: There were acute and convalescent COVID-19 samples, and they came from the United States, Italy and Spain. PBMCs, B-cell-depleted T cells, or T cells provided the cDNA or gDNA that made up the material.

This CDR3 has 16 amino acids. Germline V gives CDR1 SGHTA, CDR2 FQGNSA. Germline trimming cut 5 bases from V and 0 bases from J; bases unmatched to any gene: 6. Study processing details: Amplification of reference gene primers was used by the study to estimate nucleated cell counts. Generated by immunoSEQ multiplex PCR, the TCRdb table keeps only in-frame clones and is missing some. The V and J calls and clone size are taken from that table; D and trimming were inferred from the DNA. Of 130,000 or so clones in the sample, around 86% were seen once. This clonotype was obtained from a woman aged 45-59 years who had recovered from COVID-19. Sequencing used peripheral blood. The chain uses TRBV7-2 and TRBJ2-3, with 9 positions matching TRBD2. The CDR3 region is CASSPTSGSSTDTQYF. In nucleotides, the CDR3 is TGTGCCAGCAGCCCGACTAGCGGAAGTAGCACAGATACGCAGTATTTT.